The rows below give T cell receptor beta chains drawn from one sample of a study of early T cells in non-severe SARS-CoV-2 infection. A single record per CDR3 protein comes from TCRdb applying MiXCR to the 5' RACE reads. The sample lists some 50,000 distinct CDR3 sequences, about 9.1% occurring once. The sample comprised whole blood. These receptors were obtained from an adult who was a healthcare worker with PCR-confirmed SARS-CoV-2 infection or an uninfected control (not recorded which). Both conserved end residues are part of each CDR3. D genes are given only for firm matches. Not every row has a clone size; where given, it reads once, few, many or a size class.

V,size,D,length,J,CDR3,DNA
TRBV20-1,few,TRBD1,12,TRBJ1-1,CSSRDRNTEAFF,TGCAGCAGCCGGGACAGGAACACTGAAGCTTTCTTT
TRBV6-2/TRBV6-3,few,.,13,TRBJ1-2,CASSYSTSYGYTF,TGTGCCAGCAGTTACTCGACCAGCTATGGCTACACCTTC
TRBV11-2,many,.,12,TRBJ2-7,CASSRQAYEQYF,TGTGCCAGCAGCCGACAGGCCTACGAGCAGTACTTC
TRBV4-3,many,.,15,TRBJ2-2,CASSQDLYNTGELFF,TGCGCCAGCAGCCAAGATCTCTACAACACCGGGGAGCTGTTTTTT
TRBV6-2/TRBV6-3,many,.,15,TRBJ2-7,CASSYSLTQGFEQYF,TGTGCCAGCAGTTACTCGTTGACCCAGGGGTTCGAGCAGTACTTC
TRBV7-2,many,.,17,TRBJ1-6,CASSQSTATVINSPLHF,TGTGCCAGCAGCCAATCGACAGCGACAGTGATTAATTCACCCCTCCACTTT
TRBV27,many,.,11,TRBJ1-2,CASAGGGGYTF,TGTGCCAGCGCCGGGGGAGGTGGCTACACCTTC
TRBV9,once,TRBD2,16,TRBJ2-3,CASSVTGSGRADTQYF,TGTGCCAGCAGCGTAACGGGTAGCGGGAGGGCAGATACGCAGTATTTT
TRBV2,many,.,14,TRBJ2-1,CASSAAADYNEQFF,TGTGCCAGCAGTGCGGCGGCCGATTACAATGAGCAGTTCTTC
TRBV15,many,TRBD2,17,TRBJ2-4,CATSRTSGRASKNIQYF,TGTGCCACCAGCAGAACTAGCGGGAGGGCCTCCAAAAACATTCAGTACTTC
TRBV4-1,many,TRBD2,14,TRBJ2-1,CASSPAGAGNEQFF,TGCGCCAGCAGCCCCGCGGGAGCTGGAAATGAGCAGTTCTTC
TRBV20-1,many,.,15,TRBJ2-3,CSATHQEQSTDTQYF,TGCAGTGCAACTCACCAAGAACAGAGCACAGATACGCAGTATTTT
TRBV5-1,many,.,16,TRBJ2-1,CASSLDRLSSYNEQFF,TGCGCCAGCAGCTTAGACAGGCTAAGCTCCTACAATGAGCAGTTCTTC
TRBV30,many,.,14,TRBJ2-7,CAWGGTVSSYEQYF,TGTGCCTGGGGAGGGACGGTGAGCTCCTACGAGCAGTACTTC
TRBV29-1,many,.,14,TRBJ2-2,CSVESSANTGELFF,TGCAGCGTTGAATCCAGCGCGAACACCGGGGAGCTGTTTTTT
TRBV10-2,few,TRBD2,15,TRBJ2-1,CASSERLAGYNEQFF,TGCGCCAGCAGTGAGAGACTAGCGGGGTACAATGAGCAGTTCTTC
TRBV5-1,many,TRBD1,15,TRBJ1-6,CASSLEGTGTSPLHF,TGCGCCAGCAGCTTGGAGGGGACAGGGACCTCACCCCTCCACTTT
TRBV2,.,.,14,TRBJ2-3,CASSGASGTDTQYF,TGTGCCAGCAGTGGGGCTAGCGGCACAGATACGCAGTATTTT
TRBV3-2,.,.,13,TRBJ2-1,CASSQGQFNEQFF,TGTGCCAGCAGCCAAGGTCAGTTCAATGAGCAGTTCTTC
TRBV10-2,many,.,14,TRBJ2-3,CASSLGQTTDTQYF,TGCGCCAGCAGCCTCGGACAGACGACAGATACGCAGTATTTT
TRBV4-1,many,.,17,TRBJ2-3,CASSQDLSAGGRDTQYF,TGCGCCAGCAGCCAAGATCTGTCGGCGGGTGGAAGGGATACGCAGTATTTT
TRBV7-8,many,.,15,TRBJ2-3,CASSLAFGTLDTQYF,TGTGCCAGCAGCTTAGCGTTCGGAACTCTCGATACGCAGTATTTT